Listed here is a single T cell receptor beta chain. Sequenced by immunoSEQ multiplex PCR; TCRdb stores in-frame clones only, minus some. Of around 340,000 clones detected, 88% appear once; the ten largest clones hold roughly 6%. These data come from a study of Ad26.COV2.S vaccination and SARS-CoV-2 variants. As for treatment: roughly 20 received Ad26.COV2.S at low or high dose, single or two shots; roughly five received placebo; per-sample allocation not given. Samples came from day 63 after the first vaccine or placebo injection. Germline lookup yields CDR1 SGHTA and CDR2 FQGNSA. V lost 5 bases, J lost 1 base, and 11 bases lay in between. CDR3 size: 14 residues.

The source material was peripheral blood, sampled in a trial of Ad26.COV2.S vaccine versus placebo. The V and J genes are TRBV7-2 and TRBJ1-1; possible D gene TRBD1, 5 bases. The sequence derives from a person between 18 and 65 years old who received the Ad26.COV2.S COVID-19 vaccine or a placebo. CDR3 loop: CASSPQRGNTEAFF. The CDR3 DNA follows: TGTGCCAGCAGCCCACAAAGGGGGAACACTGAAGCTTTCTTT.